This T cell receptor beta chain is from a study of T cell repertoires in cytomegalovirus infection (dated by TCRdb to between 2017 and 2020). Regarding the complete study: The peptide stimulations were aimed at well-studied HLA-B-restricted epitopes as well as recently identified HLA-C-restricted CMV epitopes, whose presentation resists viral immunomodulation. The HLA type of each donor mattered for the analysis, because public TCR beta signatures pointed to carriage of CMV infection along with the matching HLA type. Findings and caveats that apply to the study as a whole: Carriers of CMV infection plus the relevant HLA type were discriminated by the cumulative frequency of public TCR beta family members in the study cohort and in an independent approximately 340-donor cohort. In the ex vivo response, HLA-C-restricted CMV-specific TCR beta clonotypes were dominant, and in two of eight donors the single most frequent clonotype came from this HLA-C-restricted group.

Sequencing took place on an Illumina HiSeq 1500. In TCRdb, the public reads were trimmed at Q25 with fastp and aligned with MiXCR, with productive beta chains retained. Rows are combined by CDR3 protein, so each entry shows the most common genes and DNA. Counted in this sample were about 340,000 distinct CDR3 sequences; almost 30% of them appeared once. The top ten hold about 20% of the sample. V sheds 5 bases and J sheds 7 bases, leaving 9 bases between their ends. There are 12 amino acids in the CDR3, from cysteine to phenylalanine inclusive. The entry retains the CDR3 DNA only, 36 bases that are in frame from base 1. CDR1 SNHLY and CDR2 FYNNEI are derived from the germline V gene. Read against the paper, the sample's treatment or condition label means: in vitro stimulation with specific CMV peptide epitopes to enrich CMV-specific T cells. Comment on this clonotype: No antigen is known for it. One base away there is no much larger clone; base qualities are not given.

The sequence is built from TRBV2 and TRBJ2-1, with the D segment identity uncertain. Source: cultured PBMCs, taken from culture after CMV antigen stimulation. This receptor was obtained from a human donor in good health (CMV status not recorded). Some clones in this sample may be carry-over from other donors' samples. CDR3 sequence: CASSKLRNEQFF. The nucleotide sequence reads as follows: TGTGCCAGCAGTAAGCTTAGAAATGAGCAGTTCTTC.